A selection of T cell receptor beta chains follows, all from one sample in a study of tumor and adjacent non-tumor tissue in lung cancer. TCRdb processed the multiplex PCR reads anew with MiXCR; each CDR3 protein has one entry. Among 90,000 to 130,000 distinct CDR3 sequences listed, approximately 87% were seen once. Material: lung tumor tissue. The receptors here all came from a man in his 70s with non-small cell lung cancer. Each CDR3 is given with its conserved first and last residue. The D gene is left open where the match is weak. Clone size is stated in some rows and not others, as once, few, many or a class when expanded.

clone size	V gene	J gene	D gene	CDR3 DNA	CDR3 protein
many	TRBV20-1	TRBJ2-2	TRBD2	TGCAGTGCTAGCACCCCCGGACTAGCGGGAGATTGGACCGGGGAGCTGTTTTTT	CSASTPGLAGDWTGELFF
NA	TRBV2	TRBJ2-3	NA	TGTGCCACCTCTAGCTTCCCAGATACGCAGTATTTT	CATSSFPDTQYF
NA	TRBV29-1	TRBJ1-2	NA	TGCAGCGCCCCCTCCGGGACTAATTATGTCTACACCTTC	CSAPSGTNYVYTF
NA	TRBV20-1	TRBJ2-7	NA	TGCACTGCAAACTATGGACGAGAACAGTACTTC	CTANYGREQYF
NA	TRBV29-1	TRBJ2-2	NA	TGCAGCACTGACGTAACGGGGGGCACCGGGAAGCTGTTTTTT	CSTDVTGGTGKLFF
NA	TRBV28	TRBJ1-1	NA	TGTGCCAGCACCTCCGCGGAGGGGGTGATGGTCTACGACCCTGAAGCTTTCTTT	CASTSAEGVMVYDPEAFF
NA	TRBV11-2	TRBJ1-4	NA	TGTGCTAGCAGCAGAAGTGGGACAAGTAATGAAAAACACTTTTTT	CASSRSGTSNEKHFF
NA	TRBV4-3	TRBJ2-1	TRBD2	TGCGCCAGCGGTCAAGACCCAGCGGGAGCTGAATACGATGTGCAGTTCTTC	CASGQDPAGAEYDVQFF
medium-sized	TRBV7-8	TRBJ2-7	NA	TGTGCCAGCAGCTCCCGTCGGCAGGGGGGCTCCTACGAGCAGTACTTC	CASSSRRQGGSYEQYF
few	TRBV29-1	TRBJ1-5	NA	TGCAGTGTGGAAAGACTAGCGACGGTAACAGATACGCAGCATTTT	CSVERLATVTDTQHF
NA	TRBV12-3/TRBV12-4	TRBJ2-1	NA	TGTGGCAGCAGTTTAACCGGGTCCAACGATGAGCAGTTCTTC	CGSSLTGSNDEQFF
NA	TRBV12-3/TRBV12-4	TRBJ1-1	NA	TGTGCCATTAGTTTTCGGTACACACAGAAAGCTTTCTTT	CAISFRYTQKAFF
NA	TRBV12-3/TRBV12-4	TRBJ1-2	TRBD1	TGTGCCATTAGGGGACAGGGACGGAAGTATGGCTACACCTTC	CAIRGQGRKYGYTF
NA	TRBV4-1	TRBJ2-5	NA	TGTGCCAGCAGCCAGGGACTCGGAGGCTTGTGGATCCAGTACTTC	CASSQGLGGLWIQYF
once	TRBV10-2	TRBJ1-6	NA	TGCGCCAGCAGCTCACAGTTGGCCGTTAATAATTCACCCCTCTACTTT	CASSSQLAVNNSPLYF
NA	TRBV6-2/TRBV6-3	TRBJ2-3	NA	TGTGCCAGCAGTTACGCTAGACGGGATACGCAGTATTTT	CASSYARRDTQYF
NA	TRBV12-3/TRBV12-4	TRBJ2-1	TRBD1	TGTACCAGCAGTTTAGCAGGGGGTAATGGGCAGATCTTC	CTSSLAGGNGQIF
once	TRBV20-1	TRBJ1-6	TRBD1	TGCAGTGCTGCCGGCAGGGGGTTGAATAATTCACCCCTTCACTTT	CSAAGRGLNNSPLHF
NA	TRBV5-1	TRBJ2-1	NA	TGCGCCAGATACCGGGACACGGGCAATGAGCAGTTCTTC	CARYRDTGNEQFF
NA	TRBV6-1	TRBJ1-2	NA	TGTGTTAGCAGTGAAGTAATAGGGATCTATGGCTACACCTTC	CVSSEVIGIYGYTF
NA	TRBV6-5	TRBJ2-7	NA	TGTGCCGTCGGAAGGAGACTAACAGGTTCCTACGAGCGGTACTTC	CAVGRRLTGSYERYF
medium-sized	TRBV6-1	TRBJ2-2	NA	TGTGCCAGCAGGGGGGTCGGCAGCACCGGGGAGCTGTTTTTT	CASRGVGSTGELFF
NA	TRBV12-3/TRBV12-4	TRBJ2-7	TRBD2	TGTGCCAGCAGAAGGACTAGCGGAAGCCTAGACCACGAGCAGTACTTC	CASRRTSGSLDHEQYF
NA	TRBV12-3/TRBV12-4	TRBJ2-2	NA	TGTGCCAGCAGCCAGTCCCTCAGAGCGAACATCGGGGAGTTGTTTTTT	CASSQSLRANIGELFF
NA	TRBV28	TRBJ2-7	NA	TGTGCCAGCAGTTTAGTCGGCAGGAGCCCCTACGAGCAGTACTTC	CASSLVGRSPYEQYF
once	TRBV6-6	TRBJ1-5	NA	TGTGCCAGCAATTCTAGGGATAGAGGCAGCAATGAGCTCCAGCATTTT	CASNSRDRGSNELQHF
NA	TRBV5-5	TRBJ1-2	NA	TGTGCCGGCAGCTTGGATGGTATTGGCTACACCTTC	CAGSLDGIGYTF
NA	TRBV6-5	TRBJ2-7	TRBD2	TGTGCCGGAAGGAGACTAGCAGGTTCTTACGAGCAGTACTTC	CAGRRLAGSYEQYF
NA	TRBV20-1	TRBJ2-5	NA	TGCAGTACTAGAGATCAAGGCCTACAAGAGACCCAGTACTTC	CSTRDQGLQETQYF
NA	TRBV12-3/TRBV12-4	TRBJ1-5	TRBD1	TGTGCCAGCAGCCCTACAGGGGGCTACTTAGAAGGCAATCAGCCCCAGCATTTT	CASSPTGGYLEGNQPQHF
NA	TRBV5-5	TRBJ1-2	NA	TGTGACAACAGCTTGGATGGGTTCTATGGCTACACCTTC	CDNSLDGFYGYTF
NA	TRBV28	TRBJ2-7	NA	TGTGCGAGCACTCCCAGGACGGGGGCCTACGAGCAGTACTTC	CASTPRTGAYEQYF
NA	TRBV4-1	TRBJ1-5	NA	TGCGCCAGCAGCCAAGCCCCAGTAGGGAGCAATCAGCCCCAGCATTTT	CASSQAPVGSNQPQHF
NA	TRBV29-1	TRBJ2-3	NA	TGCAGCGTCGACAGGCCACAGGGCACAGATACGCAGTATTTT	CSVDRPQGTDTQYF
NA	TRBV30	TRBJ2-3	TRBD2	TGTGCCTGGAGTAGGGGTGCGGGAGATACGCATTTTTTT	CAWSRGAGDTHFF
NA	TRBV5-6	TRBJ1-1	NA	TGTGCCAGGAGCGCGACAGGTTTGTCGAACACTGAAGCTTTCTTT	CARSATGLSNTEAFF
medium-sized	TRBV4-2	TRBJ2-5	NA	TGTGCCAGCAGCCAAGGGGAGCTTACTACAGAGACCCAGTACTTC	CASSQGELTTETQYF
NA	TRBV12-3/TRBV12-4	TRBJ2-5	NA	TGTGCCAGCAGTTTCACTCCGGGACCTGAAGAGACCCAGTGCTTC	CASSFTPGPEETQCF
NA	TRBV29-1	TRBJ2-1	TRBD1	TGCAGCGTTAAAGGGGGCTGGGAGCAGTTCTTC	CSVKGGWEQFF
NA	TRBV11-2	TRBJ2-3	NA	TGTGCCAGCATCCTAACCCCAGGATCAAATACGAAGTATTTT	CASILTPGSNTKYF
few	TRBV28	TRBJ2-7	NA	TGTGTCAGCACTTCCCGGCGGGCTGGAGGTTACGAGCAGTACTTC	CVSTSRRAGGYEQYF
NA	TRBV6-2/TRBV6-3	TRBJ2-2	NA	TGTGCCACCAGTGAGTGTGCATCCGGGCTGTTTTTT	CATSECASGLFF
NA	TRBV12-5	TRBJ1-5	NA	TGCGCTAGTGGCCTTACCGCTGGCAGTCAGCGCCAGCATTTT	CASGLTAGSQRQHF
NA	TRBV4-1	TRBJ1-2	NA	TGCGCCAGCAGCCAAGGACCAGGGCTTTACCTCTTCGGCTACACCTTC	CASSQGPGLYLFGYTF
NA	TRBV11-3	TRBJ2-2	TRBD1	TGTGTCAGCATAGGACAGGGGAGGAACACCGGGGAACTGTTTTTT	CVSIGQGRNTGELFF
NA	TRBV11-1	TRBJ1-5	NA	TGTGCCAGCAGCTTTTTTCCCTATCAGCCCCAGCATTTT	CASSFFPYQPQHF
NA	TRBV6-5	TRBJ2-2	NA	TGTACCAGCAGTTACCGGGCCATTAACAGCGGGGAGCTGTTTTTT	CTSSYRAINSGELFF
NA	TRBV6-6	TRBJ2-5	NA	TGTGCCAGCAGCGACCATGAGACCCAGTACTTC	CASSDHETQYF
NA	TRBV11-2	TRBJ2-7	NA	TGTGTCAGCAGCCCCCCCGCCGGGACACTAACCTACGAGAAGTACTTC	CVSSPPAGTLTYEKYF
NA	TRBV6-5	TRBJ2-5	TRBD1	TGTGTCAGCAGTTCCGCCGGGACAGGATTTCCACAAGAGACCCAGTACTTC	CVSSSAGTGFPQETQYF
NA	TRBV4-1	TRBJ2-7	NA	TGCGCCAGCAACCACCGATACCCAGCAGGAAGTCGCTACAAGCAGTACTTC	CASNHRYPAGSRYKQYF
few	TRBV12-3/TRBV12-4	TRBJ2-3	NA	TGTGCCGTTAGCAAGACAGATACTCAGTATTTT	CAVSKTDTQYF
NA	TRBV6-5	TRBJ1-1	NA	TGTGCCAGGAGTAGGGGATTGAACACTGAAACTTTCTTT	CARSRGLNTETFF